These T cell receptor beta chains were read from a single sample in a study of identical twins. TCRdb reanalysed the 5' RACE reads using MiXCR and keeps one entry per CDR3 protein. The table lists around 670,000 distinct CDR3 sequences, approximately 6.1% of them singletons. Input material: naive T cells sorted from blood. These receptors were taken from a man younger than 35 in good health. The CDR3 runs from the conserved cysteine through the conserved F or W. Fields, in order: D gene, clone size, V gene, J gene, CDR3 DNA, CDR3 protein. The D gene is left open where the match is weak. Not every row has a clone size; where given, it reads once, few, many or a size class.

D: .
size: .
V: TRBV7-6
J: TRBJ2-3
DNA: TGTGCCAGCAGCTTAGGGACTCACCTAAGGACAGATACGCAGTATTTT
CDR3: CASSLGTHLRTDTQYF

D: TRBD1
size: many
V: TRBV24-1
J: TRBJ2-1
DNA: TGTGCCACCAGTGCCAGGGGGCGGACCTACAATGAGCAGTTCTTC
CDR3: CATSARGRTYNEQFF

D: .
size: .
V: TRBV6-5
J: TRBJ1-1
DNA: TGTGCCAGCAGTTACAGTGGGGGCGCGTTTTCTCTTACTGAAGCTTTCTTT
CDR3: CASSYSGGAFSLTEAFF

D: .
size: many
V: TRBV12-3/TRBV12-4
J: TRBJ2-3
DNA: TGTGCCAGCAGCCCCTTCGCAGATACGCAGTATTTT
CDR3: CASSPFADTQYF

D: .
size: few
V: TRBV9
J: TRBJ2-3
DNA: TGTGCCAGCAGCCCATTCTCCCGGTATACGCAGTATTTT
CDR3: CASSPFSRYTQYF

D: .
size: many
V: TRBV20-1
J: TRBJ2-5
DNA: TGCAGTGCCAGGGGACGGGCGGATTGGACCCAGTACTTC
CDR3: CSARGRADWTQYF

D: TRBD1
size: many
V: TRBV27
J: TRBJ1-2
DNA: TGTGCCAGCAGTCGCACTCAGGGGGCGGCGAACTATGGCTACACCTTC
CDR3: CASSRTQGAANYGYTF

D: .
size: many
V: TRBV4-1
J: TRBJ2-2
DNA: TGCGCCAGCAGCTTCGGACTAACCACCGGGGAGCTGTTTTTT
CDR3: CASSFGLTTGELFF

D: .
size: few
V: TRBV12-3/TRBV12-4
J: TRBJ2-7
DNA: TGTGCCAGCAGTTTATCAAAACCCGACGAGCAGTACTTC
CDR3: CASSLSKPDEQYF

D: TRBD1
size: many
V: TRBV27
J: TRBJ2-5
DNA: TGTGCCAGCAGTTCGGACAGGGCACAAGAGACCCAGTACTTC
CDR3: CASSSDRAQETQYF

D: TRBD2
size: many
V: TRBV6-2/TRBV6-3
J: TRBJ2-1
DNA: TGTGCCAGCAGTTCTACTAGCGGGGGTTTCAATGAGCAGTTCTTC
CDR3: CASSSTSGGFNEQFF

D: .
size: few
V: TRBV7-9
J: TRBJ2-7
DNA: TGTGCCAGCAGCTTACCGGGACGGAATGGCTACGAGCAGTACTTC
CDR3: CASSLPGRNGYEQYF

D: .
size: few
V: TRBV12-3/TRBV12-4
J: TRBJ2-7
DNA: TGTGCCAGCAGTTCTTTCAGGGCTACCTACGAGCAGTACTTC
CDR3: CASSSFRATYEQYF

D: TRBD1
size: once
V: TRBV2
J: TRBJ2-7
DNA: TGTGCCAGCAGGGCCCAGGGGGCAGGCACCTACGAGCAGTACTTC
CDR3: CASRAQGAGTYEQYF

D: TRBD1
size: few
V: TRBV28
J: TRBJ2-1
DNA: TGTGCCAGCAGCCGGGACAGGGTACAGGATGAGCAGTTCTTC
CDR3: CASSRDRVQDEQFF

D: TRBD1
size: few
V: TRBV6-5
J: TRBJ1-5
DNA: TGTGCCAGCAGTTCAGGACAGGGGTCGTACCAGCCCCAGCATTTT
CDR3: CASSSGQGSYQPQHF

D: .
size: many
V: TRBV20-1
J: TRBJ2-3
DNA: TGCAGTGCCCCCTCGCGGGACTCAGATACGCAGTATTTT
CDR3: CSAPSRDSDTQYF

D: .
size: .
V: TRBV6-2/TRBV6-3
J: TRBJ1-5
DNA: TGTGCCTGTTGGGGGCTTGGGCAGCCCCAGCATTTT
CDR3: CACWGLGQPQHF

D: .
size: many
V: TRBV5-6
J: TRBJ2-1
DNA: TGTGCCAGCAGCACCCCGGTAGTAGGGCGGGATAACAATGAGCAGTTCTTC
CDR3: CASSTPVVGRDNNEQFF

D: .
size: few
V: TRBV12-3/TRBV12-4
J: TRBJ2-5
DNA: TGTGCCAGCAGTACGGGACCGGCGGGCGAGACCCAGTACTTC
CDR3: CASSTGPAGETQYF

D: .
size: .
V: TRBV29-1
J: TRBJ1-2
DNA: TGCAGCGTTGGGGGTGTGGACTACACCTTC
CDR3: CSVGGVDYTF

D: TRBD2
size: .
V: TRBV15
J: TRBJ2-5
DNA: TGTGCCACCAGCCCTCGACTAGCGGGAGGGCCGGAGGAGACCCAGTACTTC
CDR3: CATSPRLAGGPEETQYF

D: TRBD2
size: .
V: TRBV4-3
J: TRBJ2-1
DNA: TGCGCCAGACCAAACTTCCGGGACAGACCTCTAGCGGGGAACAATGAGCAGTTCTTC
CDR3: CARPNFRDRPLAGNNEQFF

D: TRBD2
size: few
V: TRBV5-1
J: TRBJ2-1
DNA: TGCGCCAGCAGCCAGCGGGAGATAGCCTACAATGAGCAGTTCTTC
CDR3: CASSQREIAYNEQFF

D: .
size: many
V: TRBV29-1
J: TRBJ1-1
DNA: TGCAGCGTTGGATATCCCTTAGACGGGGGTAAACGGGGGAACACTGAAGCTTTCTTT
CDR3: CSVGYPLDGGKRGNTEAFF

D: TRBD2
size: many
V: TRBV20-1
J: TRBJ2-3
DNA: TGCAGTGCTAGAGACTATCTCGGGACTAGCGGGAGGGCGGGCACAGATACGCAGTATTTT
CDR3: CSARDYLGTSGRAGTDTQYF

D: TRBD1
size: many
V: TRBV10-3
J: TRBJ2-1
DNA: TGTGCCATCAGTGAGAAGGGACAGGGGCTACAGCAGTTCTTC
CDR3: CAISEKGQGLQQFF

D: .
size: .
V: TRBV29-1
J: TRBJ2-7
DNA: TGCAGCGTTGGATCTAGAACCTACGAGCAGTACTTC
CDR3: CSVGSRTYEQYF

D: .
size: .
V: TRBV7-9
J: TRBJ2-3
DNA: TGTGCCAGCAGCAAGACAGGACCGGCAGATACGCAGTATTTT
CDR3: CASSKTGPADTQYF

D: TRBD1
size: few
V: TRBV19
J: TRBJ1-5
DNA: TGTGCCAGTACCGTGGACAGGGGCCGCAATCAGCCCCAGCATTTT
CDR3: CASTVDRGRNQPQHF

D: .
size: .
V: TRBV18
J: TRBJ2-1
DNA: TGTGCCAGCTCACTCCGGGACGGCGCTGAGCAGTTCTTC
CDR3: CASSLRDGAEQFF